The subject of this entry is one T cell receptor beta chain. Its antigen is undetermined. These data originate in a study of tumor-infiltrating lymphocytes in glioblastoma multiforme. Study-wide results and limits: Unequal TCR RNA per T cell might skew measured clone sizes.

TCR beta libraries were built from RNA through three nested multiplex PCR rounds using modified ARM-PCR. TCRdb reprocessed the multiplex PCR reads via MiXCR and lists one record per CDR3 protein. The table has more than 9,000 distinct CDR3 sequences, roughly 70% seen once; the top ten hold 29%. V lost 3 bases to trimming and J lost 0 bases, with 6 bases between them. Per the germline V gene, CDR1 is SQVTM and CDR2 is ANQGSEA. The CDR3 is 13 amino acids. The chain couples TRBV29-1 to TRBJ2-1, with D unresolved. The sequence was obtained from a male donor with glioblastoma. Material: brain tumor tissue. The CDR3 region has the DNA TGCAGCGTTGAGGATACCTCCTACAATGAGCAGTTCTTC. Encoded protein: CSVEDTSYNEQFF.